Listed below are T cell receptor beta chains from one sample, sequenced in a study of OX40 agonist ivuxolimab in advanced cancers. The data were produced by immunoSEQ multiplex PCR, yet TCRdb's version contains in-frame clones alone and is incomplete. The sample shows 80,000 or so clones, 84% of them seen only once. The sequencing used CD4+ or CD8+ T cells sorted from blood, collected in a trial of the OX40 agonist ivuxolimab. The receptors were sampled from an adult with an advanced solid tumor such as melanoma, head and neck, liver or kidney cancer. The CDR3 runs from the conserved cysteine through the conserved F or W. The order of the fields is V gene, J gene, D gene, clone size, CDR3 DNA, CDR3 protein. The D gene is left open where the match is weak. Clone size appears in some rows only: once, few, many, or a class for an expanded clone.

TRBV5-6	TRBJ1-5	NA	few	TGTGCCAGCAGCTTGGGTCAGGCCCAGGGCAATCAGCCCCAGCATTTT	CASSLGQAQGNQPQHF
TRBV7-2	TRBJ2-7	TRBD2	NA	TGTGCCAGCAGCTTAGATGGCGGGGGGAAACGCGAGCAGTACTTC	CASSLDGGGKREQYF
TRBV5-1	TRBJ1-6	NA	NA	TGCGCCAGCAGCTTGGCCGGGACCGCCACTAATTCACCCCTCCACTTT	CASSLAGTATNSPLHF
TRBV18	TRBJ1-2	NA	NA	TGTGCCAGCTCACCAGTAGGGTTGACCTATGGCTACACCTTC	CASSPVGLTYGYTF
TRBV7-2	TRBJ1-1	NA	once	TGTGCCAGCAGTATCGAAGACCTTACCACTGAAGCTTTCTTT	CASSIEDLTTEAFF
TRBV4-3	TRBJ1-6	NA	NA	TGCGCCAGCAGCCAAGAGAGGCATAATTCACCCCTCCACTTT	CASSQERHNSPLHF
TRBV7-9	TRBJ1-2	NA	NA	TGTGCCAGCAGGGGAGCAGGGAACAATGGCTACACCTTC	CASRGAGNNGYTF
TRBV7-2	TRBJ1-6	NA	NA	TGTGCCAGCAGCTCTCAAACAGGGCATAATTCACCCCTCCACTTT	CASSSQTGHNSPLHF
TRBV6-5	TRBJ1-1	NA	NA	TGTGCCAGCAGTTACCCGTACCTGGGGACTGAAGCTTTCTTT	CASSYPYLGTEAFF
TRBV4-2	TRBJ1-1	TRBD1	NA	TGTGCCAGCAGCCAAGGGGACAGTGGGAACACTGAAGCTTTCTTT	CASSQGDSGNTEAFF
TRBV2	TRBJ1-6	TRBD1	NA	TGTGCCAGCAGAGGGACAGGGGGGTACTCACCCCTCCACTTT	CASRGTGGYSPLHF
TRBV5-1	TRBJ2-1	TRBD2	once	TGCGCCAGCAGCTTAATCCCCCCCGGCGGGAGAGGGAGGAATGAGCAGTTCTTC	CASSLIPPGGRGRNEQFF
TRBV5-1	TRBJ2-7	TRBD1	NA	TGCGCCAGCAGCTTTGATACAGGGGGCAGTTACGAGCAGTACTTC	CASSFDTGGSYEQYF
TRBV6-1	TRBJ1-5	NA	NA	TGTGCCAGCAATTACAGGGACCAGCCCCAGCATTTT	CASNYRDQPQHF
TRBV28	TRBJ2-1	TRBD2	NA	TGTGCCAGCAGTATTTACACTAGCGTCCGGATCGATGAGCAGTTCTTC	CASSIYTSVRIDEQFF
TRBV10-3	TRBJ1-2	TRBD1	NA	TGTGCCATCAGCCGGTCTCCGGGACAGGGGAACTATGGCTACACCTTC	CAISRSPGQGNYGYTF
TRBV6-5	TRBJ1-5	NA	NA	TGTGCCAGCAGCCCCCAGGGTAAGAGGCAGCCCCAGCATTTT	CASSPQGKRQPQHF
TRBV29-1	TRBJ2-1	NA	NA	TGCAGCGTTCGGGACTCAAGAATTTACAATGAGCAGTTCTTC	CSVRDSRIYNEQFF
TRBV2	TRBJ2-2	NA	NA	TGTGCCAGCAGTGACCCTCTCGGGCCCGGGGAGCTGTTTTTT	CASSDPLGPGELFF
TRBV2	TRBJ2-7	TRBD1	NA	TGTGCCAGCAGGGACAGGGGAAGCTCCTACGAGCAGTACTTC	CASRDRGSSYEQYF
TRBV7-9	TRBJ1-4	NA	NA	TGTGCCAGCAGTTTTGGGGAGGAAAAACTGTTTTTT	CASSFGEEKLFF
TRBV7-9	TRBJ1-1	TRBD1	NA	TGTGCCAGCAGCTTAGCCCGGGACAGGGTAACGTCTGAAGCTTTCTTT	CASSLARDRVTSEAFF
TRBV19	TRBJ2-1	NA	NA	TGTGCCAGTAGTATAGGAGGCCGGGGGACATTCAATGAGCAGTTCTTC	CASSIGGRGTFNEQFF
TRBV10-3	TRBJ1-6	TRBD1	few	TGTGCCATCAGGATGGGGGACAGGGGCAATTCACCCCTCCACTTT	CAIRMGDRGNSPLHF
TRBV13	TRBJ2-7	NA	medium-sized	TGTGCCAGCAGCCACAGGCCGGTCGACGAGCAGTACTTC	CASSHRPVDEQYF
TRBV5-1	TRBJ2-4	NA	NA	TGCGCCAGCAGCTTGGATATTGGGGCGGCCAAAAACATTCAGTACTTC	CASSLDIGAAKNIQYF
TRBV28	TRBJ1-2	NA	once	TGTGCCAGCACTACCCAGGACTATGGCTACACCTTC	CASTTQDYGYTF
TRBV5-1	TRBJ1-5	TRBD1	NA	TGCGCCAGCAGCATCGGACAGGCGCCTAATCAGCCCCAGCATTTT	CASSIGQAPNQPQHF
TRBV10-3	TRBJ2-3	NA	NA	TGTGCCATCAGCAGCGGGACAAAGGGTGGGCCCACAGATACGCAGTATTTT	CAISSGTKGGPTDTQYF
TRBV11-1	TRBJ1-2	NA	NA	TGTGCCAGCAGCCCCGGGTCCAACTATGGCTACACCTTC	CASSPGSNYGYTF
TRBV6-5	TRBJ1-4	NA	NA	TGTGCCAGCAAGGCAACTTCCGGGACATGGGAAAAACTGTTTTTT	CASKATSGTWEKLFF
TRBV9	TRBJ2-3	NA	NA	TGTGCCAGCAGCGTCCAGGCGAAAAGCACAGATACGCAGTATTTT	CASSVQAKSTDTQYF
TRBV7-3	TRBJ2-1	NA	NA	TGTGCCAGCAGCTTAAAGGGTGGGAATGAGCAGTTCTTC	CASSLKGGNEQFF
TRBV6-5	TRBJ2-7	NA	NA	TGTGCCAGCAGTTACCAGGAGTCTCCGGGCTACGAGCAGTACTTC	CASSYQESPGYEQYF
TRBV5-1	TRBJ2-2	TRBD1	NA	TGCGCCAGCAGCGAAGGGACAGGGAACACCGGGGAGCTGTTTTTT	CASSEGTGNTGELFF
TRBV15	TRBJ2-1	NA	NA	TGTGCCACCAGTAGAGGTGGTAGCGGTAGATACAATGAGCAGTTCTTC	CATSRGGSGRYNEQFF
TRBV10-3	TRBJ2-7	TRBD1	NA	TGTGCCACGCGGGTGACCCGGGACAGCTACGAGCAGTACTTC	CATRVTRDSYEQYF
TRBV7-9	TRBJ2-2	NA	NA	TGTGCCAGCAGCACGGACAGAGCGAACACCGGGGAGCTGTTTTTT	CASSTDRANTGELFF
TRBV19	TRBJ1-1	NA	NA	TGTGCCAGTAGTAACGGGGCGTACACTGAAGCTTTCTTT	CASSNGAYTEAFF
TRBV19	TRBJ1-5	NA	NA	TGTGCCAGTACGGAGGTTAGAAAGGGCAATCAGCCCCAGCATTTT	CASTEVRKGNQPQHF
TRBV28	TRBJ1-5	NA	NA	TGTGCCAGCCGGCAGGGGAGAAGCAATCAGCCCCAGCATTTT	CASRQGRSNQPQHF
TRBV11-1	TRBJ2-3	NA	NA	TGTGCCAGCAGCTTAGTCAGGGACGCAGATACGCAGTATTTT	CASSLVRDADTQYF
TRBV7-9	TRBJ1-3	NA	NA	TGTGCCAGCAGCTTACCCCAGGGCCGATCCTCTGGAAACACCATATATTTT	CASSLPQGRSSGNTIYF
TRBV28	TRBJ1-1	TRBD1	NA	TGTGCCAGCACCCTCTCGTGGGGCGCAGGGGGGAACACTGAAGCTTTCTTT	CASTLSWGAGGNTEAFF
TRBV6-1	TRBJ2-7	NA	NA	TGTGCCAGCAGTGAATCGGTCAGGGGAGTCTACGAGCAGTACTTC	CASSESVRGVYEQYF
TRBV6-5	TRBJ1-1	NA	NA	TGTGCCAGCAGGCCTCGACGGGAGAGCACTGAAGCTTTCTTT	CASRPRRESTEAFF
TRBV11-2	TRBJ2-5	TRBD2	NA	TGTGCCAGCAGCTTAGGGCACGGCGGGAGTAGGCGGGAGACCCAGTACTTC	CASSLGHGGSRRETQYF
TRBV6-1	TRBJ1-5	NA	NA	TGTGCCAGCAGTGAGTGGGGAACGGCAATCACATCCCAGCATTTT	CASSEWGTAITSQHF